What follows describes a single T cell receptor beta chain. This specimen comes from a study of shared clonotypes between healthy human individuals. Germline loops: CDR1 MGHRA, CDR2 YSYEKL. V shed 4 bases and J 0 bases; nucleotides not matched to a gene: 5. The CDR3 totals 17 residues. The protocol was immunoSEQ multiplex PCR, while the TCRdb copy is restricted to in-frame clones and leaves out a portion. The repertoire holds approximately 650,000 clones, with 95% as singletons. Naive CD8 cells comprised CD45RO-negative, CCR7-positively selected cells, excluding terminally differentiated effector memory CD45RA+ cells.

Specimen: naive CD8+ T cells sorted from blood. The chain carries TRBV4-1 and TRBJ2-6; 8 bases fit TRBD1. The receptor was derived from a young woman in good health. The CDR3 DNA reads as TGCGCCAGCAGCCCCCGGGACAGGAACTCTGGGGCCAACGTCCTGACTTTC. This translates into CASSPRDRNSGANVLTF.